The 24 T cell receptor beta chains below come from one sample, sequenced in a study of STAT5B mutations in CD4+ large granular lymphocyte leukemia. Here immunoSEQ multiplex PCR was the method, and the copy in TCRdb shows in-frame clones only, minus some. The table includes about 30,000 clones, roughly three quarters detected once. What was sequenced was CD4+ T cells from blood buffy coats. The receptors stem from a human donor in good health.

This chain connects TRBV2 to TRBJ1-2; the D is unclear. The V end lost 6 bases, the J end lost 2 bases, and 10 bases lay between the germline ends. Germline V lookup: CDR1 SNHLY, CDR2 FYNNEI. CDR3 length: 13 amino acids. The CDR3 loop reads CASSFTENYGYTF. CDR3 coding DNA: TGTGCCAGCAGCTTCACTGAGAACTATGGCTACACCTTC.

The chain links TRBV6-1 to TRBJ2-5; D is perhaps TRBD1 or TRBD2 (5 bases each). The CDR3 consists of 13 residues. Germline V CDR1 and CDR2: MNHNS, SASEGT. V dropped 1 base and J dropped 5 bases, with 8 bases sitting between them. CDR3 sequence reads: CASSEGGWETQYF. DNA for the CDR3: TGTGCCAGCAGTGAAGGGGGGTGGGAGACCCAGTACTTC.

The V call is TRBV10-1, the J call TRBJ2-1, with 7 positions matching TRBD2. This CDR3 contains 13 residues. The junction had 8 bases not matched to a gene; V was cut back by 8 bases and J by 7 bases. CDR1 and CDR2 (germline): WNHNN, SYGVQD (reference sequence). This CDR3 is CASQRDPTNEQFF. The CDR3 bases are TGCGCCAGCCAGCGGGACCCGACGAATGAGCAGTTCTTC.

J is TRBJ2-3 and V is TRBV7-8; D may be TRBD1 (6 bases). The germline V gene encodes CDR1 SGHVS and CDR2 FQNEAQ. The CDR3 totals 17 residues. The V end was cut by 0 bases, the J end by 0 bases, with 13 bases between. The chain's CDR3 is CASSLAERGTSTDTQYF. In DNA, the CDR3 is TGTGCCAGCAGCTTAGCGGAGAGGGGGACCAGCACAGATACGCAGTATTTT.

This CDR3 reads CASSLNLNEQFF. In DNA form, the CDR3 reads TGTGCCAGCAGCTTGAATCTCAATGAGCAGTTCTTC. J is TRBJ2-1 and V is TRBV5-4; the D is unclear. The CDR3 consists of 12 residues. V lost 1 base and J lost 6, with 5 bases in between. The V gene's germline CDR1 is SGHNT and CDR2 YYREEE (reference sequence).

The CDR3 is CASSFSGEDNQPQHF. The CDR3 region has the DNA TGCGCCAGCAGCTTTTCAGGGGAGGACAATCAGCCCCAGCATTTT. This chain uses TRBV5-1 with TRBJ1-5; the D gene is possibly TRBD1 (6 bases). V lost 2 bases to trimming and J lost 3 bases, with 12 bases between them. The germline V gene encodes CDR1 SGHRS and CDR2 YFSETQ. The CDR3 extends over 15 amino acids.

In this sample, this clone turned up once. The chain couples TRBV5-6 to TRBJ2-3; the match to TRBD1 covers 7 bases. Germline values: CDR1 SGHDT, CDR2 YYEEEE. This CDR3 is built from 15 residues. V gave up 5 bases and J gave up 1 base; unmatched junction bases: 7. The chain's CDR3 is CASSLGTVGTDTQYF. The CDR3 nucleotides are TGTGCCAGCAGTCTTGGGACAGTGGGCACAGATACGCAGTATTTT.

The CDR3 DNA follows: TGTGCCAGCGGTGCGGGGGCCCTTAATTCACCCCTCCACTTT. Residues: CASGAGALNSPLHF. V is TRBV28 and J is TRBJ1-6; D is possibly TRBD1 (6 bases). V lost 8 bases and J 6 bases, leaving 14 bases between the germline ends. Germline V gene data show CDR1 as MDHEN and CDR2 as SYDVKM. The CDR3 sequence is 14 residues long.

The J gene is TRBJ1-1, the V gene TRBV30; 9 bases are a match to TRBD1. Looked up from germline, CDR1 is GTSNPN and CDR2 is SVGIG (reference sequence). The CDR3 is 14 amino acids. With V trimmed by 3 bases and J by 0 bases, 2 bases remained unmatched. In DNA form, the CDR3 reads TGTGCCTGGAGCGGACAGGGGATGAACACTGAAGCTTTCTTT. The encoded protein is CAWSGQGMNTEAFF.

J is TRBJ2-7 and V is TRBV27; 11 bases fit TRBD1. In germline, CDR1 is MNHEY, CDR2 SMNVEV (reference sequence). This CDR3 is built from 17 residues. V was pared by 5 bases and J by 3 bases, with 12 bases of the junction left unmatched. The CDR3 DNA reads as TGTGCCAGCAGTGCCCTACATTGGGGACAGGGGGACTACGAGCAGTACTTC. As protein: CASSALHWGQGDYEQYF.

The chain has TRBV9 and TRBJ2-1; perhaps D is TRBD1 or TRBD2 (6 bases each). This CDR3 contains 14 residues. CDR1 is SGDLS and CDR2 is YYNGEE in the germline V gene. Deletions cut 2 bases from V and 9 bases from J, with 15 bases between. The CDR3 sequence: CASSVGIEGGEQFF. CDR3 bases: TGTGCCAGCAGCGTCGGGATCGAGGGGGGTGAGCAGTTCTTC. Supplemented by reference TRBV9 and TRBJ2-1, the full variable domain reads DSGVTQTPKHLITATGQRVTLRCSPRSGDLSVYWYQQSLDQGLQFLIQYYNGEERAKGNILERFSAQQFPDLHSELNLSSLELGDSALYFCASSVGIEGGEQFFGPGTRLTVL.

The V call is TRBV5-1, the J call TRBJ1-6, with TRBD1 as a possible D gene (6 bases). Per the germline V gene, CDR1 is SGHRS and CDR2 is YFSETQ. There are 15 residues in the CDR3. Trimming took 1 base from V and 5 from J, leaving 10 bases between them. CDR3 DNA: TGCGCCAGCAGCTTGCTGCCAGGGGATAATTCACCCCTCCACTTT. Residues: CASSLLPGDNSPLHF.

This clone was observed a few times. The chain links TRBV30 to TRBJ1-1; D is undetermined. The ends were cut back, 0 bases at V and 5 bases at J, with 7 bases in the middle. Germline lookup yields CDR1 GTSNPN and CDR2 SVGIG (reference sequence). CDR3 length: 12 residues. Here the CDR3 reads CAWSVMRTEAFF. DNA for the CDR3: TGTGCCTGGAGTGTAATGCGGACTGAAGCTTTCTTT.

The chain is built from TRBV25-1 and TRBJ1-4; D is perhaps TRBD1 (6 bases). Germline lookup yields CDR1 MGHDK and CDR2 SYGVNS. The CDR3 loop spans 16 amino acids. V dropped 5 bases and J dropped 0 bases, with 13 bases sitting between them. The CDR3 sequence is CASSLGQIATNEKLFF. The CDR3 DNA follows: TGTGCCAGCAGTTTAGGACAGATTGCAACTAATGAAAAACTGTTTTTT.

V usage is TRBV5-1 and J usage is TRBJ2-2, with D tentatively TRBD2 (5 bases). Germline-derived CDR1 and CDR2 are SGHRS and YFSETQ. Trimming removed 0 bases at V and 6 bases at J, with 12 bases between. The CDR3 is made up of 15 amino acids. The CDR3, as DNA: TGCGCCAGCAGCTTGGATCCGGGGAAGGCCGGGGAGCTGTTTTTT. It yields the protein CASSLDPGKAGELFF. Supplemented by reference TRBV5-1 and TRBJ2-2, the full variable domain reads KAGVTQTPRYLIKTRGQQVTLSCSPISGHRSVSWYQQTPGQGLQFLFEYFSETQRNKGNFPGRFSGRQFSNSRSEMNVSTLELGDSALYLCASSLDPGKAGELFFGEGSRLTVL.

A note on this clone: One end of the junction fails to match germline, which may point to a read error. This chain uses TRBV19 with TRBJ2-4; D unresolved. Germline CDR1 LNHDA, CDR2 SQIVND (reference sequence). CDR3 size: 11 residues. CDR3 amino acids: CASSPPDSSHF. As DNA, the CDR3 is TGTGCCAGTAGTCCACCCGACTCCTCGCACTTC.

The table lists this clone with a count of one. The V and J genes are TRBV30 and TRBJ1-1; 10 bases fit TRBD1. CDR3 length equals 16 residues. CDR1 and CDR2 (germline): GTSNPN, SVGIG (reference sequence). The trim removed 4 bases at V and 5 bases at J, leaving 13 bases unmatched. CDR3 in DNA: TGTGCCTGGATTAACGTAGGGGACAGGGGAATAACTGAAGCTTTCTTT. It encodes CAWINVGDRGITEAFF.

The chain has TRBV6-6 and TRBJ1-2; tentative D call: TRBD1 (6 bases). Germline V gives CDR1 MNHNY, CDR2 SVGAGI (reference sequence). CDR3 length equals 15 residues. Deletions cut 0 bases from V and 4 bases from J, with 12 bases between. The CDR3, as DNA: TGTGCCAGCAGTTACTCAGCGGGGGGCAGCTATGGCTACACCTTC. It encodes CASSYSAGGSYGYTF.

The rearrangement links TRBV6-1 to TRBJ1-5, with D unresolved. The CDR3 runs to 9 residues. CDR1 and CDR2 (germline): MNHNS, SASEGT. V was clipped by 11 bases and J by 6 bases, with 5 bases between them. The DNA for the CDR3 is TGTGCCGTTGGTCAGCCCCAGCATTTT. Amino acid sequence: CAVGQPQHF.

The V and J genes are TRBV6-5 and TRBJ1-6; 7 bases align to TRBD1. CDR3 length equals 15 residues. Germline V gene data show CDR1 as MNHEY and CDR2 as SVGAGI. The trim removed 5 bases at V and 8 bases at J, leaving 9 bases unmatched. Written as DNA, the CDR3 is TGTGCCAGCAGTAAAATCGACAGGGTTTATTCACCCCTCCACTTT. Translation gives CASSKIDRVYSPLHF.

This chain connects TRBV7-2 to TRBJ1-1, with TRBD1 matching over 8 bases. V lost 6 bases and J lost 11; bases outside the gene matches: 11. The CDR3 contains 13 residues. The germline gives CDR1 SGHTA, CDR2 FQGNSA. For the CDR3, the DNA is TGTGCCAGCAGTACAATTTCAGGGGGCCGGGCTTTCTTT. Translating it yields CASSTISGGRAFF.

The J gene is TRBJ1-4, the V gene TRBV6-5; TRBD1 matches 8 bases. The germline gives CDR1 MNHEY, CDR2 SVGAGI. Trimming at V came to 5 bases and at J to 6 bases, leaving 8 bases not matched to a gene. This CDR3 is 15 amino acids long. The CDR3 bases are TGTGCCAGCAGTAGTACCGGACAGGGCTATGAAAAACTGTTTTTT. Translating gives CASSSTGQGYEKLFF.

The gene calls are TRBV12-5 and TRBJ2-1; TRBD2 matches at 12 bases. Trimming cost V 6 bases and J 7 bases; bases outside gene matches: 10. Germline CDR1 reads LGHNT; CDR2 reads FRNRAP. This CDR3 region has 16 residues. CDR3 in DNA: TGTGCTAGTGGCCCCCGACTAGCGGGAGTCGGGAATGAGCAGTTCTTC. It specifies CASGPRLAGVGNEQFF.

The rearrangement links TRBV5-6 to TRBJ1-2, with a tentative D call TRBD1 (5 bases). In germline, CDR1 is SGHDT, CDR2 YYEEEE. V lost 4 bases and J 8 bases, leaving 18 bases between the germline ends. The CDR3 is made up of 14 amino acids. CDR3: CASSLWGLPKGYTF. The CDR3 nucleotides are TGTGCCAGCAGCCTCTGGGGCCTTCCAAAAGGCTACACCTTC.